This T cell receptor beta chain was documented in a study of blood T cells in healthy people across ages. As for the study in general: Through template switching, about one barcoded beta molecule was captured per two T cells, as measured in model experiments. The study, taken as a whole, reports: The study regarded diversity estimates from one million T cells as underestimates.

This clonotype was detected a few times. Antigen unknown. The use of a sample-barcoded 5' primer and a J-beta primer mix characterized a second PCR of roughly 6 to 11 cycles. Every molecule of cDNA carried a tag from a template-switch adaptor with 12 random nucleotides. TCRdb re-derived calls from the 5' RACE reads in MiXCR, one entry per CDR3 protein. Among approximately 880,000 distinct CDR3 sequences, about 44% were seen once, and the ten largest hold roughly 13%. Trimming took off 3 bases at V and 2 bases at J, with 5 bases between the two ends. Germline V CDR1 and CDR2: DFQATT, SNEGSKA (reference sequence). The CDR3 is made up of 13 amino acids.

Sequenced sample: blood. The sequence came from a man in his thirties or forties in good health. The chain joins TRBV20-1 to TRBJ2-6; no clear D gene. CDR3 in DNA: TGCAGTGCTAGGACCCCTGGGGCCAACGTCCTGACTTTC. This translates into CSARTPGANVLTF.